This entry lists 27 T cell receptor beta chains sequenced from one sample in a study of blood T cells in healthy people across ages (dated by TCRdb to the mid-2010s). The method behind the library was 5' RACE. The listed sequencing device is Illumina HiSeq 2500. The second PCR ran for roughly 7 to 11 cycles and used a J-beta primer mix along with a sample-barcoded 5' primer. Starting from the raw public reads, TCRdb applied fastp trimming at Q25, assembled clones with MiXCR and retained in-frame beta chains. Records with the same CDR3 protein are collapsed into one entry carrying the most frequent genes and DNA. The sample includes 1.5 million to 2 million distinct CDR3 sequences, with around half observed a single time. The top ten constitute 2.1% of the sample. What was sequenced was blood. These receptors came from a woman in her thirties or forties in good health.

This rearrangement joins TRBV5-1 to TRBJ1-1, with 8 bases identical to TRBD1. The CDR3 is 17 amino acids. J was trimmed by 1 base and V by 0 bases; bases with no gene match: 8. Germline lookup yields CDR1 SGHRS and CDR2 YFSETQ. The CDR3 region is CASSLGGTGPSNTEAFF. For the CDR3, the DNA is TGCGCCAGCAGCTTGGGAGGGACAGGCCCGTCGAACACTGAAGCTTTCTTT.

V usage is TRBV5-1 and J usage is TRBJ2-6, with D maybe TRBD1 (6 bases). This CDR3 spans 15 amino acids. Trimming cost V 4 bases and J 0 bases, with 8 bases left between them. Germline-derived CDR1 and CDR2 are SGHRS and YFSETQ. The chain's CDR3 is CASSGDTSGANVLTF. The CDR3 nucleotides are TGCGCCAGCAGCGGGGACACCTCTGGGGCCAACGTCCTGACTTTC.

In its sample, this clonotype was seen a few times. The V gene is TRBV4-1, the J gene TRBJ2-4, with D perhaps matching TRBD2 (5 bases). The CDR3 extends over 16 amino acids. From germline, CDR1 is MGHRA and CDR2 YSYEKL. Trimming stripped 4 bases from V and 3 bases from J, with 16 bases between. DNA for the CDR3: TGCGCCAGCAGCCCAAAGAGGGCGGATCTCAAAAACATTCAGTACTTC. This gives the protein CASSPKRADLKNIQYF.

This clonotype was seen more than once but under ten times. J is TRBJ2-1 and V is TRBV5-5; D gene unclear. The better agreement between TRBJ2-7 and the DNA end casts doubt on the J call. The CDR3 is 15 residues long. Germline values: CDR1 SGHKS, CDR2 YYEKEE (reference sequence). CDR3 protein: CASSPLPGSYNEQYF. The CDR3 nucleotides read TGTGCCAGCAGCCCATTACCCGGGTCCTACAATGAGCAGTACTTC.

In its sample, this clonotype was seen a few times. This chain links TRBV20-1 with TRBJ2-1; 16 bases match TRBD2. The V gene end was trimmed by 5 bases and the J gene end by 0 bases; junction bases not matched to a gene: 4. Looked up from germline, CDR1 is DFQATT and CDR2 is SNEGSKA (reference sequence). The CDR3 contains 17 residues. In nucleotides, the CDR3 is TGCAGTGCTGACGGGACTAGCGGGGGGGCCTCCTACAATGAGCAGTTCTTC. Translation: CSADGTSGGASYNEQFF.

This clonotype was observed a handful of times. The J gene is TRBJ2-3, the V gene TRBV4-2; no firm D call. With 0 bases removed from V and 7 bases from J, the gap between germline ends came to 2 bases. Germline CDR1 is LGHNA and CDR2 is YNFKEQ. This CDR3 region has 11 residues. The CDR3 is CASSQEYTQYF. In nucleotides, the CDR3 is TGTGCCAGCAGCCAAGAATATACGCAGTATTTT.

This clonotype was counted between two and nine times. This chain links TRBV20-1 with TRBJ2-1; 9 nucleotides match TRBD2. There are 13 residues in the CDR3. J lost 6 bases, V lost 3 bases, and 3 bases had no gene match. CDR1 is DFQATT, CDR2 SNEGSKA, per germline (reference sequence). The CDR3 DNA sequence: TGCAGTGCTAGGGGACTAGCTTTCAATGAGCAGTTCTTC. Translation gives CSARGLAFNEQFF.

V is TRBV27 and J is TRBJ2-7; D call uncertain. V was trimmed by 8 bases and J by 0 bases, leaving 14 bases between them. The CDR3 spans 14 residues. Germline V gene data show CDR1 as MNHEY and CDR2 as SMNVEV (reference sequence). Here the CDR3 DNA reads TGTGCCAGCGGGTTTACTCATTCCTCCTACGAGCAGTACTTC. Translating gives CASGFTHSSYEQYF.

This chain joins TRBV28 and TRBJ1-4; unclear D gene. The germline V gene has CDR1 MDHEN and CDR2 SYDVKM. V dropped 4 bases and J dropped 8 bases, with 11 bases sitting between them. The CDR3 is 13 residues long. CDR3 in amino acids: CASSSRREEKLFF. In nucleotides, the CDR3 is TGTGCCAGCAGTTCCCGAAGGGAAGAAAAACTGTTTTTT.

The chain uses TRBV20-1 and TRBJ1-2, with a tentative D call TRBD1 (5 bases). Germline CDR1 reads DFQATT; CDR2 reads SNEGSKA (reference sequence). The CDR3 is made up of 17 amino acids. V was pared by 0 bases and J by 8 bases, with 25 bases between. Written as DNA, the CDR3 is TGCAGTGCTAGAGATTATGTAAGGGACCTACTCAAGAGCGGCTACACCTTC. It specifies CSARDYVRDLLKSGYTF.

The chain uses TRBV28 and TRBJ2-7, with D perhaps matching TRBD2 (5 bases). V was trimmed by 2 bases and J by 6 bases, leaving 11 bases between them. There are 13 residues in the CDR3. Germline V gene lookup returns CDR1 MDHEN and CDR2 SYDVKM. CDR3 sequence: CASSLRGSAEQYF. CDR3 DNA sequence: TGTGCCAGCAGTTTACGGGGATCTGCCGAGCAGTACTTC.

The CDR3 bases are TGTGCCAGCAGGAATCAGGGGGCTGGTGAAAAACTGTTTTTT. This sequence encodes CASRNQGAGEKLFF. J is TRBJ1-4 and V is TRBV14; 8 nucleotides align to TRBD1. Germline-derived CDR1 and CDR2 are SGHDN and FVKESK. Germline trimming cut 6 bases from V and 7 bases from J; bases unmatched to any gene: 7. CDR3 size: 14 residues.

The CDR3 DNA is TGTGCCAGCAGTGCCCTCGTAAGCGGGGGCCGATCCTACAATGAGCAGTTCTTC. Translating it yields CASSALVSGGRSYNEQFF. The J gene is TRBJ2-1, the V gene TRBV6-1; TRBD2 agrees at 8 bases. This CDR3 region has 18 residues. V dropped 4 bases and J dropped 1; count of bases not matched to a gene: 12. Looked up from germline, CDR1 is MNHNS and CDR2 is SASEGT.

The rearrangement uses TRBV20-1 and TRBJ2-5; D is ambiguous. The V gene's germline CDR1 is DFQATT and CDR2 SNEGSKA (reference sequence). V shed 3 bases and J shed 6 bases, with 14 bases lying between them. The CDR3 runs 13 residues. CDR3 nucleotide sequence: TGCAGTGCTAGGAAAGCTTTGGTAAAGACCCAGTACTTC. As protein: CSARKALVKTQYF.

The CDR3 DNA is TGTGCCAGCTCCCTGGGACAGAACAATGAGCAGTACTTC. Its translation: CASSLGQNNEQYF. The chain carries TRBV7-9 and TRBJ2-5, with 7 bases matching TRBD1. J was trimmed by 11 bases and V by 8 bases; bases with no gene match: 14. In germline, CDR1 is SEHNR, CDR2 FQNEAQ (reference sequence). This CDR3 region has 13 residues.

The chain is built from TRBV28 and TRBJ2-6; maybe TRBD1 (5 bases). Germline assignment: CDR1 MDHEN and CDR2 SYDVKM. Deletions cut 4 bases from V and 5 bases from J, with 12 bases between. This CDR3 contains 15 residues. For the CDR3, the DNA is TGTGCCAGCAGTTCCCAGGGATCTAGGGCCAACGTCCTGACTTTC. It translates to CASSSQGSRANVLTF.

This chain joins TRBV7-2 and TRBJ2-1; either TRBD1 or TRBD2 may supply D (5 bases each). Trimming cost V 5 bases and J 10 bases, with 18 bases left between them. Germline V gene data show CDR1 as SGHTA and CDR2 as FQGNSA. This CDR3 has 14 amino acids. The CDR3 sequence is CASSHTKWGKEQFF. CDR3 DNA sequence: TGTGCCAGCAGCCATACGAAGTGGGGGAAAGAGCAGTTCTTC.

This sequence joins TRBV5-5 and TRBJ1-4; no definite D call. CDR3 length equals 14 residues. Germline lookup yields CDR1 SGHKS and CDR2 YYEKEE (reference sequence). The V and J ends lost 0 bases and 4 bases respectively, with 7 bases between them. The CDR3 loop is CASSLDPHNEKLFF. DNA of the CDR3: TGTGCCAGCAGCTTGGACCCACATAATGAAAAACTGTTTTTT.

The chain recombines TRBV15 with TRBJ1-4; a weak D match, TRBD1 (6 bases). Germline loops: CDR1 LNHNV, CDR2 YYDKDF (reference sequence). V dropped 0 bases and J dropped 8 bases, with 13 bases sitting between them. There are 15 residues in the CDR3. Here the CDR3 reads CATSRDLQGREKLFF. CDR3 DNA: TGTGCCACCAGCAGAGATCTCCAGGGGAGAGAAAAACTGTTTTTT.

CDR3 nucleotides: TGTGCCAGCAGTTACTCGGGGCCCGGTCCAGATACGCAGTATTTT. Its translation: CASSYSGPGPDTQYF. This chain connects TRBV6-2 or TRBV6-3 to TRBJ2-3; perhaps TRBD1 as D (5 bases). V was clipped by 0 bases and J by 4 bases, with 11 bases between them. Germline CDR1 and CDR2: MNHEY and SVGEGT. The CDR3 is 15 residues long.

The chain is built from TRBV15 and TRBJ2-4; D gene ambiguous. TRBJ2-7 explains the end of the DNA better; the J call may be wrong. The length of the CDR3 is 13 residues. Per the germline V gene, CDR1 is LNHNV and CDR2 is YYDKDF (reference sequence). CDR3 loop: CATSRGWKYEQYF. The CDR3 DNA sequence: TGTGCCACCAGCAGAGGATGGAAGTACGAGCAGTACTTC.

CDR3 in amino acids: CASGKGNQPQHF. CDR3 in DNA: TGTGCCAGCGGTAAAGGCAATCAGCCCCAGCATTTT. The rearrangement joins TRBV9 to TRBJ1-5; D is uncertain. The CDR3 spans 12 residues. Germline V gives CDR1 SGDLS, CDR2 YYNGEE. The V gene lost 7 bases and the J gene lost 2 bases, with 7 bases spanning the gap.

The chain links TRBV18 to TRBJ1-2; maybe TRBD1 (6 bases). In germline, CDR1 is KGHSH, CDR2 LQKENI. This CDR3 comprises 16 residues. Trimming took 2 bases from V and 4 from J, leaving 17 bases between them. In DNA form, the CDR3 reads TGTGCCAGCTCACCAGATTCAAACAGGGTCGCCTATGGCTACACCTTC. It translates to CASSPDSNRVAYGYTF.

The chain combines TRBV12-3 or TRBV12-4 with TRBJ1-2; 10 bases map to TRBD1. This CDR3 comprises 14 residues. J lost 7 bases, V lost 5 bases, and 7 bases had no gene match. CDR3 bases: TGTGCCAGCAGTCCCCGGGACAGGGGTTTTGGCTACACCTTC. Its protein product is CASSPRDRGFGYTF.

The V call is TRBV14, the J call TRBJ2-1; unclear D gene. Germline CDR1 SGHDN, CDR2 FVKESK. The CDR3 covers 11 residues. The V and J ends lost 4 bases and 10 bases respectively, with 8 bases between them. CDR3 in amino acids: CASSRFREQFF. CDR3 nucleotide sequence: TGTGCCAGCAGCCGGTTTCGCGAGCAGTTCTTC.

V usage is TRBV10-3 and J usage is TRBJ2-3; D unclear. Germline V gene lookup returns CDR1 ENHRY and CDR2 SYGVKD. The length of the CDR3 is 14 residues. Trimming cost V 4 bases and J 2 bases, with 10 bases left between them. The DNA for the CDR3 is TGTGCCATCAGTGTAGGCAAACCCACAGATACGCAGTATTTT. Translation: CAISVGKPTDTQYF.

The chain couples TRBV28 to TRBJ2-7; a possible D gene is TRBD2 (5 bases). Germline CDR1 MDHEN, CDR2 SYDVKM. Trimming shortened V by 6 bases and J by 2 bases, and 14 bases separated the two germline ends. This CDR3 is 14 amino acids long. The chain's CDR3 is CASRSGLVTYEQYF. CDR3 coding DNA: TGTGCCAGCAGATCGGGGTTAGTAACCTACGAGCAGTACTTC.